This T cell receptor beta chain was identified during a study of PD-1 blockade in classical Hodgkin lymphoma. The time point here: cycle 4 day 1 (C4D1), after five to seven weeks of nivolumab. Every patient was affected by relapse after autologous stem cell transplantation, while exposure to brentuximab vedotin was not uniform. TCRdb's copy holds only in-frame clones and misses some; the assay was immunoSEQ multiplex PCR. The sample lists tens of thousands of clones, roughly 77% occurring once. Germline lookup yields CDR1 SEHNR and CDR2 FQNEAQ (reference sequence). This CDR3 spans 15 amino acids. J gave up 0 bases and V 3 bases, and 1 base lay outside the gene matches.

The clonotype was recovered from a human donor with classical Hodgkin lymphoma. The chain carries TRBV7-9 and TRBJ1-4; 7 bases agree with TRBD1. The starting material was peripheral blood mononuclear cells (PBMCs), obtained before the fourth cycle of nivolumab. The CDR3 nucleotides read TGTGCCAGCAGCTTGCAGGGGGCAACTAATGAAAAACTGTTTTTT. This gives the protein CASSLQGATNEKLFF.